The rows below give T cell receptor beta chains drawn from one sample of a study of vaccination and CD4 T cells after COVID-19. TCRdb recomputed calls from the PCR reads with MiXCR, one row per CDR3 protein. Of over 10,000 distinct CDR3 sequences listed, about 60% are singletons. No antigen has been identified for these receptors. Sequencing was carried out using CD4+ T cells from blood, cultured in vitro. These receptors were taken from a human donor who had recovered from COVID-19. Each CDR3 is given with its conserved first and last residue. The order of the fields is V gene, J gene, D gene, clone size, CDR3 protein, CDR3 DNA. A D gene is named only where the DNA matches it firmly. Clone size is shown for a subset of rows, as once, few, many or a class of expanded clone.

>TRBV30|TRBJ2-7|-|-
CAWSAGTDATYEQYF
TGTGCCTGGAGTGCTGGGACGGACGCCACCTACGAGCAGTACTTC
>TRBV7-8|TRBJ2-2|TRBD2|-
CASSSPPSGSYTGELFF
TGTGCCAGCAGCTCCCCTCCTAGCGGGAGTTACACCGGGGAGCTGTTTTTT
>TRBV20-1|TRBJ1-6|TRBD1|-
CSATPGTGGDSPLHF
TGCAGTGCAACGCCGGGGACAGGGGGCGACTCACCCCTCCACTTT
>TRBV20-1|TRBJ1-2|-|-
CSARDSGAGSGYGYTF
TGCAGTGCTAGAGATTCGGGTGCAGGGAGTGGCTATGGCTACACCTTC
>TRBV11-2|TRBJ2-2|TRBD2|-
CASSKLAGDIGELFF
TGTGCCAGCAGCAAACTAGCGGGAGACATCGGGGAGCTGTTTTTT
>TRBV12-3/TRBV12-4|TRBJ1-2|-|-
CASRPGTATNYGYTF
TGTGCCAGCAGGCCGGGGACGGCAACTAACTATGGCTACACCTTC
>TRBV6-1|TRBJ2-3|-|-
CASSTQGRDTQYF
TGTGCCAGCAGTACTCAGGGGCGCGATACGCAGTATTTT
>TRBV28|TRBJ1-5|-|-
CASSPAGVGQLNRPQHF
TGTGCCAGCAGTCCTGCCGGGGTAGGACAGTTAAATCGGCCCCAGCATTTT
>TRBV11-2|TRBJ2-7|-|-
CASSSLGRGLDEQYF
TGTGCCAGCAGCTCACTCGGGCGGGGCCTCGACGAGCAGTACTTC
>TRBV20-1|TRBJ2-4|TRBD1|-
CSARGTGVAKNIQYF
TGCAGTGCTAGGGGGACAGGGGTTGCCAAAAACATTCAGTACTTC
>TRBV6-1|TRBJ2-5|TRBD1|-
CASSHRDRGRGETQYF
TGTGCCAGCAGTCACCGGGACAGGGGGCGGGGAGAGACCCAGTACTTC
>TRBV7-2|TRBJ2-7|-|once
CARFRPPGDEQYF
TGTGCCAGGTTTAGGCCCCCGGGAGACGAGCAGTACTTC
>TRBV10-3|TRBJ2-5|-|few
CAISASVGGQETQYF
TGTGCCATCAGCGCATCTGTAGGAGGCCAAGAGACCCAGTACTTC
>TRBV25-1|TRBJ2-2|-|-
CASSRRVNTGELFF
TGTGCCAGCAGCCGTCGGGTGAACACCGGGGAGCTGTTTTTT
>TRBV7-8|TRBJ2-1|-|few
CASSLAHLYNEQFF
TGTGCCAGCAGCTTAGCGCACTTGTACAATGAGCAGTTCTTC
>TRBV6-1|TRBJ1-5|-|-
CASSVGIGNQPQHF
TGTGCCAGCAGTGTGGGGATCGGCAATCAGCCCCAGCATTTT
>TRBV6-2/TRBV6-3|TRBJ2-2|-|once
CASTQSQGHGELFF
TGTGCCAGCACCCAGAGTCAGGGTCACGGGGAGCTGTTTTTT
>TRBV14|TRBJ1-5|-|few
CASSLGPKQPQHF
TGTGCCAGCAGCCTCGGACCGAAGCAGCCCCAGCATTTT
>TRBV20-1|TRBJ1-1|TRBD1|-
CSARARQGRNTEAFF
TGCAGTGCTAGAGCTCGACAGGGTAGGAACACTGAAGCTTTCTTT
>TRBV20-1|TRBJ2-7|-|-
CSARHTGYNSYEQYF
TGCAGTGCTAGGCACACAGGGTACAACTCCTACGAGCAGTACTTC
>TRBV20-1|TRBJ1-2|-|few
CSARGAHATNYGYTF
TGCAGTGCTAGAGGGGCACATGCTACTAACTATGGCTACACCTTC
>TRBV6-2/TRBV6-3|TRBJ2-5|TRBD2|-
CASSGSGRAETQYF
TGTGCCAGCAGTGGGAGCGGGAGGGCAGAGACCCAGTACTTC
>TRBV7-8|TRBJ1-5|-|-
CASSLEAGGNQPQHF
TGTGCCAGCAGCTTAGAGGCAGGGGGCAATCAGCCCCAGCATTTT
>TRBV6-1|TRBJ1-6|-|few
CASSESWAGNSPLHF
TGTGCCAGCAGTGAAAGTTGGGCGGGAAATTCACCCCTCCACTTT
>TRBV28|TRBJ2-7|TRBD1|-
CASSSGTGGRSEQYF
TGTGCCAGCAGTTCCGGGACAGGGGGCCGAAGCGAGCAGTACTTC
>TRBV20-1|TRBJ1-2|TRBD1|few
CSARQGQGGYTF
TGCAGTGCTAGACAGGGACAGGGCGGCTACACCTTC
>TRBV21-1|TRBJ2-3|-|-
CASPAGEMDTQYF
TGTGCCAGTCCAGCGGGAGAGATGGATACGCAGTATTTT